This TCR beta chain was sequenced in a study of Ad26.COV2.S vaccination and SARS-CoV-2 variants. Looking at the study overall: Ad26.COV2.S given intramuscularly, once or twice 56 days apart.

The germline V gene has CDR1 DFQATT and CDR2 SNEGSKA (reference sequence). The CDR3 totals 16 residues. Trimming shortened V by 3 bases and J by 1 base, and 18 bases separated the two germline ends. Study-wide results and limits: Vaccine recipients and placebo recipients showed similar non-spike TCR breadth.

Turning to this clone: Antigen unknown.

Treatment indicated: some 19 received Ad26.COV2.S at low or high dose, single or two shots; about 5 received placebo; per-sample allocation not given. Collection of the samples took place on day 63 after the first injection of vaccine or placebo. Clones were sequenced by immunoSEQ multiplex PCR, and TCRdb holds only the in-frame ones, with some missing. The sample contains roughly 500,000 clones, around 88% of which appear only once. The sequences come from peripheral blood, collected in a trial of Ad26.COV2.S vaccine versus placebo. The J gene is TRBJ1-2, the V gene TRBV20-1; D unclear. The clonotype comes from a person between 18 and 60 years old who received the Ad26.COV2.S COVID-19 vaccine or a placebo. CDR3 protein: CSASREERRVNYGYTF. The CDR3 DNA is TGCAGTGCTAGTAGGGAGGAGAGGAGGGTTAACTATGGCTACACCTTC.